One sample yielded the 25 T cell receptor beta chains listed below, sequenced in a study of cytomegalovirus exposure and HLA in healthy donors. The PCR used 60 Vbeta and 13 Jbeta primers. Here immunoSEQ multiplex PCR was the method, and the copy in TCRdb shows in-frame clones only, minus some. This sample has 100,000 to 120,000 clones, with around 70% found just once. The sequenced material came from PBMCs. The source is a woman between 40 and 55 years old in good health and CMV-seropositive.

The chain links TRBV9 to TRBJ2-2; 13 positions match TRBD2. The CDR3 is made up of 18 amino acids. The V gene end was trimmed by 0 bases and the J gene end by 4 bases; junction bases not matched to a gene: 6. In germline, CDR1 is SGDLS, CDR2 YYNGEE. CDR3 region: CASSVATSGRAATGELFF. CDR3 nucleotide sequence: TGTGCCAGCAGCGTAGCTACTAGCGGGAGGGCCGCCACCGGGGAGCTGTTTTTT.

This chain connects TRBV5-1 to TRBJ2-1; 12 nucleotides agree with TRBD2. Trimming removed 7 bases from V and 6 bases from J; junction bases left unmatched: 2. The CDR3 contains 13 residues. In germline, CDR1 is SGHRS, CDR2 YFSETQ. CDR3 sequence: CASGTSGSNEQFF. CDR3 bases: TGCGCCAGCGGGACTAGCGGGTCCAATGAGCAGTTCTTC. Full variable domain (remainder filled in from reference TRBV5-1 and TRBJ2-1): KAGVTQTPRYLIKTRGQQVTLSCSPISGHRSVSWYQQTPGQGLQFLFEYFSETQRNKGNFPGRFSGRQFSNSRSEMNVSTLELGDSALYLCASGTSGSNEQFFGPGTRLTVL.

V is TRBV5-1 and J is TRBJ2-2, with D possibly matching TRBD2 (6 bases). The CDR3 spans 16 residues. The V gene's germline CDR1 is SGHRS and CDR2 YFSETQ. V lost 7 bases and J lost 4, with 20 bases in between. The chain's CDR3 is CASRPGTGVVTGELFF. CDR3 nucleotide sequence: TGCGCCAGCCGCCCCGGGACGGGGGTCGTCACCGGGGAGCTGTTTTTT.

This chain uses TRBV7-8 with TRBJ1-5; D remains ambiguous. V was cut by 1 base and J by 0 bases, with 4 bases left in between. Germline-derived CDR1 and CDR2 are SGHVS and FQNEAQ. The CDR3 extends over 14 amino acids. For the CDR3, the DNA is TGTGCCAGCAGCTTAGGCGATAGCAATCAGCCCCAGCATTTT. Translating it yields CASSLGDSNQPQHF.

This chain joins TRBV5-6 and TRBJ1-3; D unclear. The germline gives CDR1 SGHDT, CDR2 YYEEEE. The CDR3 covers 15 residues. V lost 2 bases to trimming and J lost 2 bases, with 11 bases between them. The CDR3 DNA is TGTGCCAGCAGCTTTTGGAGGCCCCCTGGAAACACCATATATTTT. It yields the protein CASSFWRPPGNTIYF. Looking up the rest from reference TRBV5-6 and TRBJ1-3 gives the full variable domain: DAGVTQSPTHLIKTRGQQVTLRCSPKSGHDTVSWYQQALGQGPQFIFQYYEEEERQRGNFPDRFSGHQFPNYSSELNVNALLLGDSALYLCASSFWRPPGNTIYFGEGSWLTVV.

Only one count was recorded for this clone. The chain has TRBV28 and TRBJ1-5; TRBD1 matches at 8 bases. The CDR3 is 15 residues long. Germline V CDR1 and CDR2: MDHEN, SYDVKM. V shed 5 bases and J 8 bases; nucleotides not matched to a gene: 11. DNA for the CDR3: TGTGCCAGCAGTACCCCCGCAGGGGGCGAAGAGCCCCAGCATTTT. Encoded protein: CASSTPAGGEEPQHF. Full variable domain (remainder filled in from reference TRBV28 and TRBJ1-5): DVKVTQSSRYLVKRTGEKVFLECVQDMDHENMFWYRQDPGLGLRLIYFSYDVKMKEKGDIPEGYSVSREKKERFSLILESASTNQTSMYLCASSTPAGGEEPQHFGDGTRLSIL.

The chain recombines TRBV6-1 with TRBJ2-5; D may be TRBD2 (5 bases). V was trimmed by 4 bases and J by 5 bases, leaving 14 bases between them. This CDR3 has 14 amino acids. Germline lookup yields CDR1 MNHNS and CDR2 SASEGT. CDR3 sequence reads: CASSATDGVETQYF. The CDR3 coding sequence is TGTGCCAGCAGTGCTACGGACGGGGTGGAGACCCAGTACTTC.

The J gene is TRBJ2-3, the V gene TRBV28, with 9 bases identical to TRBD1. Germline CDR1 MDHEN, CDR2 SYDVKM. The CDR3 has 15 amino acids. V gave up 6 bases and J gave up 6 bases; unmatched junction bases: 10. The CDR3 DNA reads TGTGCCAGCAGACAAGGGGACAGGGAAGAGGATACGCAGTATTTT. It translates to CASRQGDREEDTQYF.

This chain links TRBV7-3 with TRBJ2-5, with D perhaps TRBD1 (6 bases). The CDR3 length is 15 residues. Germline V CDR1 and CDR2: SGHTA, FQGTGA. V lost 5 bases to trimming and J lost 2 bases, with 15 bases between them. The CDR3 sequence: CASSASDRGQETQYF. In DNA, the CDR3 is TGTGCCAGCAGCGCCTCGGACAGAGGGCAAGAGACCCAGTACTTC.

V is TRBV12-2 and J is TRBJ2-1; the table's D call of TRBD2 was not tested on the DNA. TRBV12-2 is a known pseudogene. CDR3 length: 15 residues. CDR3 sequence reads: CAGPEERGVYNEQFF. CDR3 coding DNA: TGTGCAGGCCCAGAGGAGCGGGGCGTCTACAATGAGCAGTTCTTC.

The J gene is TRBJ2-7, the V gene TRBV9; maybe TRBD2 (5 bases). The CDR3 spans 15 residues. Deletions cut 0 bases from V and 0 bases from J, with 10 bases between. Germline CDR1 and CDR2: SGDLS and YYNGEE. In nucleotides, the CDR3 is TGTGCCAGCAGCGTAGGAGGGTCCAGCTCCTACGAGCAGTACTTC. This gives the protein CASSVGGSSSYEQYF.

The chain combines TRBV27 with TRBJ1-2, with D tentatively TRBD1 (5 bases). This CDR3 comprises 12 residues. The V and J ends lost 7 bases and 8 bases respectively, with 14 bases between them. Germline loops: CDR1 MNHEY, CDR2 SMNVEV (reference sequence). CDR3 amino acids: CASMGGAWGYTF. The CDR3 nucleotides read TGTGCCAGCATGGGAGGGGCGTGGGGCTACACCTTC.

The chain couples TRBV2 to TRBJ2-5, with TRBD2 matching 10 bases. This CDR3 has 14 residues. The germline V gene has CDR1 SNHLY and CDR2 FYNNEI. The V and J ends lost 8 bases and 1 base, in that order; junction bases with no gene match: 4. Here the CDR3 reads CASLSGGFQETQYF. CDR3 nucleotides: TGTGCCAGCCTTAGCGGGGGGTTCCAAGAGACCCAGTACTTC.

The chain couples TRBV7-2 to TRBJ1-5; D unclear. This CDR3 spans 13 amino acids. V was cut by 2 bases and J by 4 bases, with 6 bases left in between. CDR1 SGHTA and CDR2 FQGNSA come from the germline V gene. CDR3 residues: CASSLHSNQPQHF. CDR3 DNA: TGTGCCAGCAGCTTACACAGTAATCAGCCCCAGCATTTT.

The gene calls are TRBV7-2 and TRBJ1-2; D ambiguous. The CDR3 has 14 residues. CDR1 is SGHTA and CDR2 is FQGNSA in the germline V gene. Trimming cost V 3 bases and J 8 bases, with 16 bases left between them. The CDR3 loop is CASSFFRREQGYTF. Here the CDR3 DNA reads TGTGCCAGCAGCTTCTTCAGGAGGGAACAAGGCTACACCTTC.

This rearrangement joins TRBV20-1 to TRBJ2-2, with a tentative D call TRBD1 (5 bases). Germline V gives CDR1 DFQATT, CDR2 SNEGSKA (reference sequence). The ends were cut back, 5 bases at V and 6 bases at J, with 7 bases in the middle. This CDR3 comprises 11 residues. CDR3: CSASRAGELFF. DNA for the CDR3: TGCAGTGCTTCCAGGGCCGGGGAGCTGTTTTTT.

This clone was found a few times. The chain combines TRBV7-9 with TRBJ1-6; 10 positions match TRBD1. The CDR3 consists of 17 residues. Germline CDR1 is SEHNR and CDR2 is FQNEAQ (reference sequence). V lost 6 bases, J lost 9 bases, and 14 bases stayed unmatched. CDR3 loop: CASSEPYRDRGTSPLHF. Written as DNA, the CDR3 is TGTGCCAGCAGTGAACCGTATCGGGACAGGGGTACTTCACCCCTCCACTTT.

This chain uses TRBV15 with TRBJ2-5; D might be TRBD2 (6 bases). The V and J ends lost 0 bases and 9 bases respectively, with 17 bases between them. CDR3 size: 15 residues. CDR1 is LNHNV and CDR2 is YYDKDF in the germline V gene (reference sequence). The CDR3 is CATSRDRTSWEAQYF. The CDR3 nucleotides read TGTGCCACCAGCAGAGACCGGACTTCCTGGGAGGCCCAGTACTTC.

The chain combines TRBV18 with TRBJ1-3; 9 nucleotides line up with TRBD1. This CDR3 is built from 18 residues. Germline V gene sequence: CDR1 KGHSH, CDR2 LQKENI. V gave up 5 bases and J gave up 0 bases; unmatched junction bases: 11. CDR3: CASSSKPGQGFSGNTIYF. The CDR3 bases are TGTGCCAGCTCATCCAAACCGGGACAGGGATTCTCTGGAAACACCATATATTTT.

The chain carries TRBV7-2 and TRBJ1-4; 9 positions agree with TRBD1. V dropped 4 bases and J dropped 10; count of bases not matched to a gene: 7. The CDR3 is 14 residues long. Germline V gene data show CDR1 as SGHTA and CDR2 as FQGNSA. The CDR3 protein is CASSSGTGFGKLFF. The CDR3 DNA follows: TGTGCCAGCAGCTCCGGGACAGGGTTTGGAAAACTGTTTTTT. The complete variable domain, with remaining parts taken from reference TRBV7-2 and TRBJ1-4, reads GAGVSQSPSNKVTEKGKDVELRCDPISGHTALYWYRQSLGQGLEFLIYFQGNSAPDKSGLPSDRFSAERTGGSVSTLTIQRTQQEDSAVYLCASSSGTGFGKLFFGSGTQLSVL.

The chain is built from TRBV6-1 and TRBJ2-3, with TRBD2 matching 10 bases. The CDR3 contains 15 residues. With V trimmed by 8 bases and J by 1 base, 6 bases remained unmatched. Germline V gives CDR1 MNHNS, CDR2 SASEGT. The CDR3 nucleotides are TGTGCCAGCGGAGCTAGCGGGAGCGGCACAGATACGCAGTATTTT. Its translation: CASGASGSGTDTQYF.

The CDR3 sequence: CASSQDPRQGNTIYF. CDR3 nucleotide sequence: TGTGCCAGCAGCCAAGATCCCCGACAGGGAAACACCATATATTTT. The chain combines TRBV4-2 with TRBJ1-3, with D possibly matching TRBD1 (5 bases). V lost 0 bases and J lost 4, with 10 bases in between. The CDR3 length is 15 residues. From germline, CDR1 is LGHNA and CDR2 YNFKEQ.

V usage is TRBV6-1 and J usage is TRBJ2-7; 7 nucleotides match TRBD2. Germline V gives CDR1 MNHNS, CDR2 SASEGT. V shed 2 bases, J shed 3 bases, and the junction held 7 bases outside the gene matches. The CDR3 has 15 residues. DNA for the CDR3: TGTGCCAGCAGTGAACAGCCGGGACTACGCTACGAGCAGTACTTC. It codes for CASSEQPGLRYEQYF.

CDR3 sequence: CASSQAESGLAPDTQYF. The CDR3 DNA follows: TGCGCCAGCAGCCAAGCCGAATCGGGACTAGCCCCAGATACGCAGTATTTT. The chain uses TRBV4-1 and TRBJ2-3; 9 nucleotides line up with TRBD2. Germline CDR1 is MGHRA and CDR2 is YSYEKL. The V gene end was trimmed by 1 base and the J gene end by 4 bases; junction bases not matched to a gene: 9. There are 17 residues in the CDR3.

This clone was observed a single time. This same CDR3 is encoded by further DNA sequences in the sample. The chain carries TRBV4-2 and TRBJ1-4; 9 bases are a match to TRBD1. The germline V gene encodes CDR1 LGHNA and CDR2 YNFKEQ. Trimming took 0 bases from V and 5 from J; bases not matched to a gene: 4. The CDR3 covers 16 residues. CDR3 in amino acids: CASSQDPGTGNEKLFF. As DNA, the CDR3 is TGTGCCAGCAGCCAAGATCCGGGGACAGGGAATGAAAAACTGTTTTTT.